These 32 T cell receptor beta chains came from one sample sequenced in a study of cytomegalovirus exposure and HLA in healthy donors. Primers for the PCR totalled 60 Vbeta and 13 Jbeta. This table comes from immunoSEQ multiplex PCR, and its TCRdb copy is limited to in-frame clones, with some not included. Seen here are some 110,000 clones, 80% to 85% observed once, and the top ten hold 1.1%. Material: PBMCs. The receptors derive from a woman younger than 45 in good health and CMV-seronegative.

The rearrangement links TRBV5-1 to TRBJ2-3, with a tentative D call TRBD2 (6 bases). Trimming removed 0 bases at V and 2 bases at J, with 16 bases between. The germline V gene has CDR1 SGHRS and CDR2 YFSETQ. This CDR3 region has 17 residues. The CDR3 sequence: CASSLAGGVLFTDTQYF. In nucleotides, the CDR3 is TGCGCCAGCAGCTTGGCCGGAGGGGTCCTTTTCACAGATACGCAGTATTTT.

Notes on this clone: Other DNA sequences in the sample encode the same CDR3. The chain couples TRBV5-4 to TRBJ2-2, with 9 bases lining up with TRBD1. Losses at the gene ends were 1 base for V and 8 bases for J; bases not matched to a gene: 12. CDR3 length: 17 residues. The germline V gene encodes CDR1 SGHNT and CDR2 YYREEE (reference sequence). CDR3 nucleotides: TGTGCCAGCAGCTTGAGTCAAGACAGGGGGTCGCGAGGGGAGCTGTTTTTT. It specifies CASSLSQDRGSRGELFF.

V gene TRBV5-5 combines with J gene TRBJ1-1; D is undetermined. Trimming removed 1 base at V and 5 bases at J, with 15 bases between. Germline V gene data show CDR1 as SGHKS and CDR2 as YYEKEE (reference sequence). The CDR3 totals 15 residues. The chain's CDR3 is CASSLWGAVDTEAFF. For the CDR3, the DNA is TGTGCCAGCAGCTTGTGGGGAGCGGTAGATACTGAAGCTTTCTTT.

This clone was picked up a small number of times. CDR3 bases: TGCGCCAGCAGTGAGCGGGGGAATGAGCAGTTCTTC. Protein product: CASSERGNEQFF. This sequence joins TRBV10-1 and TRBJ2-1; weak D call: TRBD2 (6 bases). Germline assignment: CDR1 WNHNN and CDR2 SYGVQD (reference sequence). The CDR3 is 12 residues long. The V gene lost 2 bases and the J gene lost 7 bases, with 6 bases spanning the gap.

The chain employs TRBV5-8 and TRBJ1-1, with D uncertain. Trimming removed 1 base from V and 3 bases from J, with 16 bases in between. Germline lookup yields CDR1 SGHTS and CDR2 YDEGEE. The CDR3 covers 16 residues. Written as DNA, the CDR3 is TGTGCCAGCAGCTTGATTAGACTCCTGAGGCACACTGAAGCTTTCTTT. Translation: CASSLIRLLRHTEAFF. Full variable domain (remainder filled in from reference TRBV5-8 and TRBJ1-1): EAGVTQSPTHLIKTRGQQATLRCSPISGHTSVYWYQQALGLGLQFLLWYDEGEERNRGNFPPRFSGRQFPNYSSELNVNALELEDSALYLCASSLIRLLRHTEAFFGQGTRLTVV.

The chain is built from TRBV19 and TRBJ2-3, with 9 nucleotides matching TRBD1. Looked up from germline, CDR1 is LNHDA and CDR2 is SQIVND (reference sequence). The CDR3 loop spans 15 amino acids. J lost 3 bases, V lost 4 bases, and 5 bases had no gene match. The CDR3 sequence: CASSTPGQGTDTQYF. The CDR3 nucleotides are TGTGCCAGTAGTACTCCGGGACAGGGAACAGATACGCAGTATTTT.

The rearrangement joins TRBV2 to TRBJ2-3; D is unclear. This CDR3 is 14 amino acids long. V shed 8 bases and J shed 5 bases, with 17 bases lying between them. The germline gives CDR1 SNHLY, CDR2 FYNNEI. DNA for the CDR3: TGTGCCAGCGTCGAGCTTCCCCTTCTAGATACGCAGTATTTT. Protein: CASVELPLLDTQYF. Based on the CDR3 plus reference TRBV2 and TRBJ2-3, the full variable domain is EPEVTQTPSHQVTQMGQEVILRCVPISNHLYFYWYRQILGQKVEFLVSFYNNEISEKSEIFDDQFSVERPDGSNFTLKIRSTKLEDSAMYFCASVELPLLDTQYFGPGTRLTVL.

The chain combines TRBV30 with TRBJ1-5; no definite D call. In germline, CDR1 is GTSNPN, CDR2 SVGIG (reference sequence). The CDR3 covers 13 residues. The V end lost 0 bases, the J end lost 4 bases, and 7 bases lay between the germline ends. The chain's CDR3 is CAWSVAGNQPQHF. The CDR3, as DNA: TGTGCCTGGAGTGTAGCAGGTAATCAGCCCCAGCATTTT.

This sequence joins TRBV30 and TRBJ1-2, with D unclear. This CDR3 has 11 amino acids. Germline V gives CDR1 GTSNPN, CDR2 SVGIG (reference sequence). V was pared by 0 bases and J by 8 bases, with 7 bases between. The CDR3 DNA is TGTGCCTGGAGTGTAGGCGGGGGCTACACCTTC. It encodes CAWSVGGGYTF.

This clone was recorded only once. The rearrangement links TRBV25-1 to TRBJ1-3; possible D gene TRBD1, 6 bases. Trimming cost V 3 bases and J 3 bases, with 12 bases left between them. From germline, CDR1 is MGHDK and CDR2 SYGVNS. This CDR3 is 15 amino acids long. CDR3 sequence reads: CASSDRGRGGNTIYF. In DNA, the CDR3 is TGTGCCAGCAGTGACAGGGGAAGGGGTGGAAACACCATATATTTT.

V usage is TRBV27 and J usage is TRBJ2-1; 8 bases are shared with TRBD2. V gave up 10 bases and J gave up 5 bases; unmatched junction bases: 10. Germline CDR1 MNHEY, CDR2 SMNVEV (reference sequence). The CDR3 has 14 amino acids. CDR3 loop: CAIPFAGGDNEQFF. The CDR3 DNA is TGTGCCATCCCCTTCGCGGGGGGAGACAATGAGCAGTTCTTC.

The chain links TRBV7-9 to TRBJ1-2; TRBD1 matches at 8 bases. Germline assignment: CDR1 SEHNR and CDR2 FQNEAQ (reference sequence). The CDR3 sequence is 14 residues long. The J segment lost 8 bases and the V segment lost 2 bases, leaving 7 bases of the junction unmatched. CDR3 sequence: CASSLSRGQEGYTF. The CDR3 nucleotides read TGTGCCAGCAGCTTATCCAGGGGGCAAGAAGGCTACACCTTC.

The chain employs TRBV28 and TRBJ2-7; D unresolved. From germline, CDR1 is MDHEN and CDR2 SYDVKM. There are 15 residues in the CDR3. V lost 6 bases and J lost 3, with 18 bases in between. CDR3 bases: TGTGCCAGCAGACAACCGCGACACGAAGGCTACGAGCAGTACTTC. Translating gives CASRQPRHEGYEQYF. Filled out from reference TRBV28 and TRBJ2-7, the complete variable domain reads DVKVTQSSRYLVKRTGEKVFLECVQDMDHENMFWYRQDPGLGLRLIYFSYDVKMKEKGDIPEGYSVSREKKERFSLILESASTNQTSMYLCASRQPRHEGYEQYFGPGTRLTVT.

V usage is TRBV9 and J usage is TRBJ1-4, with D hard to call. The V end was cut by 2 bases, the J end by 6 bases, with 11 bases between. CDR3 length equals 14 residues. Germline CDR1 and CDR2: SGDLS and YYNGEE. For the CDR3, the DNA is TGTGCCAGCAGCGTCAGCGCGCCCGATGAAAAACTGTTTTTT. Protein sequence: CASSVSAPDEKLFF.

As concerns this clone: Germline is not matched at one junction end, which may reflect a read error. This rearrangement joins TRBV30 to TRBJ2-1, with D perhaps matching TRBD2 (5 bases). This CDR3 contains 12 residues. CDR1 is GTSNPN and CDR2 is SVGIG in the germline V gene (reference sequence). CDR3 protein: CARRSSYNEQFF. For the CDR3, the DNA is TGTGCCCGGAGGAGCTCCTACAATGAGCAGTTCTTC.

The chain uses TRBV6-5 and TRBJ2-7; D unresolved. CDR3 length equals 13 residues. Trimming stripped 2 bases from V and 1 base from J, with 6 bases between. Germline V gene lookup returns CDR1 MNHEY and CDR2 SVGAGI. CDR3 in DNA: TGTGCCAGCAGTTACGACACTTCCTACGAGCAGTACTTC. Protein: CASSYDTSYEQYF.

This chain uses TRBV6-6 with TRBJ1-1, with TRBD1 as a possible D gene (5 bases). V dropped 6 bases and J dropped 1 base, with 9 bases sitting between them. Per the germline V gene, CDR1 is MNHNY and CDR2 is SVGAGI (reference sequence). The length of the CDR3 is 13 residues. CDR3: CASRHDRNTEAFF. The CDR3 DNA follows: TGTGCCAGCAGACACGACAGGAACACTGAAGCTTTCTTT.

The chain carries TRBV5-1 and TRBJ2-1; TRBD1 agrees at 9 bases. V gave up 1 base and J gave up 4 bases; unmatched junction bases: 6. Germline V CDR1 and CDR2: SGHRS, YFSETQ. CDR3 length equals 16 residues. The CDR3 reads CASSLPGQGIYNEQFF. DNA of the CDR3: TGCGCCAGCAGCTTGCCTGGACAGGGGATTTACAATGAGCAGTTCTTC.

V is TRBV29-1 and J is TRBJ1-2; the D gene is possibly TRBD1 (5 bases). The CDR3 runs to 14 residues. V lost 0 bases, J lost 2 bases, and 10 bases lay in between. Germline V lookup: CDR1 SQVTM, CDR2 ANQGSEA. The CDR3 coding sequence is TGCAGCGTTGAAGATCAGGGCCCGAACTATGGCTACACCTTC. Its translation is CSVEDQGPNYGYTF.

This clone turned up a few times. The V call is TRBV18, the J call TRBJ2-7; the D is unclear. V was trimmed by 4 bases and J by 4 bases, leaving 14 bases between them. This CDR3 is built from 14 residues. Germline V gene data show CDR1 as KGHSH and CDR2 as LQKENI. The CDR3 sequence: CASSLLSDMYEQYF. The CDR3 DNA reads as TGTGCCAGCTCACTCCTATCTGATATGTACGAGCAGTACTTC.

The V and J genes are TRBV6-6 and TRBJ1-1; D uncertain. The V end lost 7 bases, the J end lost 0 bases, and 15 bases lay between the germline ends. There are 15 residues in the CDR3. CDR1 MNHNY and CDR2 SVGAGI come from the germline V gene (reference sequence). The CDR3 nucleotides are TGTGCCAGCATTTTGACTTCCCGCATGAACACTGAAGCTTTCTTT. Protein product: CASILTSRMNTEAFF.

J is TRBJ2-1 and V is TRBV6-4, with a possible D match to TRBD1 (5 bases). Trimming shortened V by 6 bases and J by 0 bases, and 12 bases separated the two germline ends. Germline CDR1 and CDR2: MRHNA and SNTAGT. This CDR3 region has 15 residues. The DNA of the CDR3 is TGTGCCAGCAGCGATGGGGCCAGCTCCTACAATGAGCAGTTCTTC. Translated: CASSDGASSYNEQFF.

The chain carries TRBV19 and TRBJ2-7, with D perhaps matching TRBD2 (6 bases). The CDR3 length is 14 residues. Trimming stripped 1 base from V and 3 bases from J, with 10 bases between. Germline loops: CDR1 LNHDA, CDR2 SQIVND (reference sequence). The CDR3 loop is CASSIALGSYEQYF. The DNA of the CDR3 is TGTGCCAGTAGTATAGCCCTCGGGAGCTACGAGCAGTACTTC.

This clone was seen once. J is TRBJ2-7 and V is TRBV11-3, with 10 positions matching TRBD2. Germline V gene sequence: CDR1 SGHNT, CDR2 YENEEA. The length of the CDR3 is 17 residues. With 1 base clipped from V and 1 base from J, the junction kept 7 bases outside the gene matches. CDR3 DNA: TGTGCCAGCAGCTTAGGGGGGCTAGCGGGAGTTTCCTACGAGCAGTACTTC. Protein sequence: CASSLGGLAGVSYEQYF.

This chain's CDR3 is CASSLPSGGETQYF. The CDR3 DNA reads TGCGCCAGCAGCTTACCCAGCGGGGGAGAGACCCAGTACTTC. The chain links TRBV5-1 to TRBJ2-5, with 8 bases identical to TRBD2. Germline values: CDR1 SGHRS, CDR2 YFSETQ. V dropped 2 bases and J dropped 4; count of bases not matched to a gene: 4. This CDR3 is 14 amino acids long.

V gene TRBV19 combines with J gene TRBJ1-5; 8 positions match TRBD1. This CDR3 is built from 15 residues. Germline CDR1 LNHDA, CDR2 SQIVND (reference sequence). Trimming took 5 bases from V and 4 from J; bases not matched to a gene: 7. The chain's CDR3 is CASSLDRDLNQPQHF. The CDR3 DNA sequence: TGTGCCAGTAGTTTGGACAGGGACCTGAATCAGCCCCAGCATTTT.

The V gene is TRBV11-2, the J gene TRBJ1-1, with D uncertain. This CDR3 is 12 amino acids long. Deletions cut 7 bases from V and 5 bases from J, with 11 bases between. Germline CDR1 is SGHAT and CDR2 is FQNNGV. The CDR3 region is CASNYAGTEAFF. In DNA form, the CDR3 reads TGTGCCAGCAACTACGCGGGGACTGAAGCTTTCTTT. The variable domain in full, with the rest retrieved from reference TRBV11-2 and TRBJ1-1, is EAGVAQSPRYKIIEKRQSVAFWCNPISGHATLYWYQQILGQGPKLLIQFQNNGVVDDSQLPKDRFSAERLKGVDSTLKIQPAKLEDSAVYLCASNYAGTEAFFGQGTRLTVV.

CDR3 DNA sequence: TGTGCCAGCAGTCAGGCCCGGACAGGGGGGCACGAGCAGTACTTC. Residues: CASSQARTGGHEQYF. V gene TRBV7-9 combines with J gene TRBJ2-5; TRBD1 matches at 10 bases. The J call may not be correct, given that the DNA end is closer to TRBJ2-7. CDR3 length: 15 amino acids. Germline CDR1 reads SEHNR; CDR2 reads FQNEAQ (reference sequence).

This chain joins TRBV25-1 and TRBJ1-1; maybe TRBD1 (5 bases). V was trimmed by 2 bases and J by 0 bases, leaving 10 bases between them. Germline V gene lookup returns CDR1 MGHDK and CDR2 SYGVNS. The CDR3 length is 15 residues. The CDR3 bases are TGTGCCAGCAGTGAACACGGGACTGTGAACACTGAAGCTTTCTTT. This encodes CASSEHGTVNTEAFF.

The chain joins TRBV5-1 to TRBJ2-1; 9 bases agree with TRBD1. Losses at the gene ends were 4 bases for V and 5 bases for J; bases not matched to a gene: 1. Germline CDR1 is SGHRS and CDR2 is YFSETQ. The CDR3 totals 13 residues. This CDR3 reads CASSRQGDNEQFF. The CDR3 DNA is TGCGCCAGCAGCCGACAGGGGGACAATGAGCAGTTCTTC.

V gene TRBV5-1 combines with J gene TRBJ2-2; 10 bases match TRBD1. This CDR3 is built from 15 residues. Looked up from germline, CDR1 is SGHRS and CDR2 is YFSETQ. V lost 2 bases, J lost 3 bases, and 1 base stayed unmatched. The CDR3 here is CASSFGQGDTGELFF. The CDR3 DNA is TGCGCCAGCAGCTTCGGACAGGGGGACACCGGGGAGCTGTTTTTT.

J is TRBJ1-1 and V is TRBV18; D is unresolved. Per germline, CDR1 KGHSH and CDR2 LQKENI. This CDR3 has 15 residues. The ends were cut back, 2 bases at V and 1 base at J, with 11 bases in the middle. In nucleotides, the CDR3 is TGTGCCAGCTCACCAAGTTCTCGGGGGAACACTGAAGCTTTCTTT. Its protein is CASSPSSRGNTEAFF.